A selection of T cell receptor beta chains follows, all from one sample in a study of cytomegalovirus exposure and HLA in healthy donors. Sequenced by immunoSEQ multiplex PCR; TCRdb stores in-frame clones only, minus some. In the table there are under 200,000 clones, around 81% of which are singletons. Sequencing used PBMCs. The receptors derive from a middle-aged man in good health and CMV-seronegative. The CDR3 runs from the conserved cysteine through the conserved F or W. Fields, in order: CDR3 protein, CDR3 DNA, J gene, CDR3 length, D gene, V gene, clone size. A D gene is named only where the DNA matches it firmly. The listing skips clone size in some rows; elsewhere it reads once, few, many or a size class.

cdr3_aa: CATIPQGADTEAFF
cdr3_nt: TGTGCCACCATCCCCCAGGGGGCGGACACTGAAGCTTTCTTT
j_call: TRBJ1-1
cdr3_length: 14
d_call: TRBD1
v_call: TRBV28
clone_size: once

cdr3_aa: CASSTYRAYNSPLHF
cdr3_nt: TGTGCCAGCAGCACGTACAGGGCCTATAATTCACCCCTCCACTTT
j_call: TRBJ1-6
cdr3_length: 15
d_call: -
v_call: TRBV7-2
clone_size: -

cdr3_aa: CASSLRDSNQPQHF
cdr3_nt: TGTGCCAGCAGTTTGAGGGATAGCAATCAGCCCCAGCATTTT
j_call: TRBJ1-5
cdr3_length: 14
d_call: -
v_call: TRBV27
clone_size: -

cdr3_aa: CASRPHSSGANGLTF
cdr3_nt: TGTGCCAGCAGGCCCCATAGCTCTGGGGCCAACGGCCTGACTTTC
j_call: TRBJ2-6
cdr3_length: 15
d_call: -
v_call: TRBV14
clone_size: once

cdr3_aa: CASSSDRENTDTQYF
cdr3_nt: TGTGCCAGCAGTTCGGACAGGGAGAACACAGATACGCAGTATTTT
j_call: TRBJ2-3
cdr3_length: 15
d_call: TRBD1
v_call: TRBV4-2
clone_size: -

cdr3_aa: CASRWRANSPLHF
cdr3_nt: TGTGCCAGCAGGTGGCGGGCCAATTCACCCCTCCACTTT
j_call: TRBJ1-6
cdr3_length: 13
d_call: -
v_call: TRBV6-5
clone_size: -

cdr3_aa: CASSLRGGEHYEQYF
cdr3_nt: TGTGCCAGCAGTTTACGGGGTGGCGAACACTACGAGCAGTACTTC
j_call: TRBJ2-7
cdr3_length: 15
d_call: -
v_call: TRBV27
clone_size: -

cdr3_aa: CASKGGVGSGNTIYF
cdr3_nt: TGTGCCAGCAAAGGGGGGGTAGGATCTGGAAACACCATATATTTT
j_call: TRBJ1-3
cdr3_length: 15
d_call: -
v_call: TRBV2
clone_size: -

cdr3_aa: CASSTQGLALNEQFF
cdr3_nt: TGTGCCAGCAGCACTCAGGGACTAGCGTTGAATGAGCAGTTCTTC
j_call: TRBJ2-1
cdr3_length: 15
d_call: TRBD2
v_call: TRBV9
clone_size: once

cdr3_aa: CASSLEAQEGHGDTQYF
cdr3_nt: TGTGCCAGCAGCTTAGAGGCGCAGGAGGGCCATGGGGATACGCAGTATTTT
j_call: TRBJ2-3
cdr3_length: 17
d_call: -
v_call: TRBV7-6
clone_size: -

cdr3_aa: CSVGLATGEQFF
cdr3_nt: TGCAGCGTAGGACTAGCCACGGGTGAGCAGTTCTTC
j_call: TRBJ2-1
cdr3_length: 12
d_call: TRBD2
v_call: TRBV29-1
clone_size: -

cdr3_aa: CASFGPGLADAYEQYF
cdr3_nt: TGTGCCAGCTTTGGCCCGGGACTAGCGGATGCCTACGAGCAGTACTTC
j_call: TRBJ2-7
cdr3_length: 16
d_call: TRBD2
v_call: TRBV2
clone_size: -

cdr3_aa: CASSSQGAGTEAFF
cdr3_nt: TGTGCCAGCAGCTCCCAGGGGGCGGGGACTGAAGCTTTCTTT
j_call: TRBJ1-1
cdr3_length: 14
d_call: TRBD1
v_call: TRBV7-3
clone_size: -

cdr3_aa: CASSSPPNEQYF
cdr3_nt: TGTGCCAGCAGTTCCCCACCTAACGAGCAGTACTTC
j_call: TRBJ2-7
cdr3_length: 12
d_call: -
v_call: TRBV27
clone_size: few

cdr3_aa: CASTIGANTEAFF
cdr3_nt: TGTGCCAGCACGATAGGGGCTAACACTGAAGCTTTCTTT
j_call: TRBJ1-1
cdr3_length: 13
d_call: -
v_call: TRBV28
clone_size: few

cdr3_aa: CASSPESGGHQPQHF
cdr3_nt: TGTGCCAGCAGCCCGGAGAGCGGGGGACATCAGCCCCAGCATTTT
j_call: TRBJ1-5
cdr3_length: 15
d_call: -
v_call: TRBV28
clone_size: -

cdr3_aa: CAWSVPQGGGYTF
cdr3_nt: TGTGCCTGGAGTGTACCACAGGGGGGTGGCTACACCTTC
j_call: TRBJ1-2
cdr3_length: 13
d_call: TRBD1
v_call: TRBV30
clone_size: -

cdr3_aa: CSATLRQGRTEAFF
cdr3_nt: TGCAGCGCCACCTTACGACAGGGGAGGACTGAAGCTTTCTTT
j_call: TRBJ1-1
cdr3_length: 14
d_call: TRBD1
v_call: TRBV29-1
clone_size: few

cdr3_aa: CASSLRDRANYGYTF
cdr3_nt: TGTGCCAGCAGCTTGAGGGACAGGGCTAACTATGGCTACACCTTC
j_call: TRBJ1-2
cdr3_length: 15
d_call: TRBD1
v_call: TRBV5-4
clone_size: -